These 21 T cell receptor beta chains came from one sample sequenced in a study of blood T cell repertoires in COVID-19. Clones were sequenced by immunoSEQ multiplex PCR, and TCRdb holds only the in-frame ones, with some missing. The sample lists 450,000 or so clones; about 88% were seen once. The sequenced sample was peripheral blood. The receptors were sampled from a woman aged 40 to 50 with COVID-19, enrolled during active disease.

The chain has TRBV5-6 and TRBJ2-1, with a possible D match to TRBD1 (6 bases). The germline V gene encodes CDR1 SGHDT and CDR2 YYEEEE. Trimming left V 3 bases short and J 4 bases short, with 11 bases between. The CDR3 is 14 amino acids. CDR3 sequence reads: CASSSAGVYNEQFF. The DNA of the CDR3 is TGTGCCAGCAGCTCGGCAGGGGTGTACAATGAGCAGTTCTTC.

This rearrangement joins TRBV29-1 to TRBJ1-2, with a tentative D call TRBD1 (5 bases). This CDR3 spans 12 amino acids. Trimming pared 3 bases from V and 4 bases from J, leaving 9 bases between. The V gene's germline CDR1 is SQVTM and CDR2 ANQGSEA. Here the CDR3 reads CSVDGGGYGYTF. The CDR3 DNA sequence: TGCAGCGTTGACGGGGGAGGCTATGGCTACACCTTC. Together with reference TRBV29-1 and TRBJ1-2, the CDR3 gives the full variable domain: SAVISQKPSRDICQRGTSLTIQCQVDSQVTMMFWYRQQPGQSLTLIATANQGSEATYESGFVIDKFPISRPNLTFSTLTVSNMSPEDSSIYLCSVDGGGYGYTFGSGTRLTVV.

The chain is built from TRBV27 and TRBJ2-2, with 7 nucleotides matching TRBD1. The V segment lost 2 bases and the J segment 2 bases; nucleotides outside the gene matches: 2. The CDR3 consists of 15 residues. Germline V gives CDR1 MNHEY, CDR2 SMNVEV (reference sequence). DNA for the CDR3: TGTGCCAGCAGTTTAGACAGGGTAAACACCGGGGAGCTGTTTTTT. This codes for CASSLDRVNTGELFF.

This chain links TRBV29-1 with TRBJ2-5; 12 bases are shared with TRBD2. Germline V gene data show CDR1 as SQVTM and CDR2 as ANQGSEA. The CDR3 consists of 17 residues. Germline trimming cut 4 bases from V and 4 bases from J; bases unmatched to any gene: 13. This CDR3 reads CSVVFPSGRAGGETQYF. Here the CDR3 DNA reads TGCAGCGTTGTATTTCCTAGCGGGAGGGCGGGAGGAGAGACCCAGTACTTC.

This clone was observed once. The chain recombines TRBV6-5 with TRBJ2-1, with 8 bases that match TRBD1. Germline CDR1 and CDR2: MNHEY and SVGAGI. J lost 8 bases, V lost 0 bases, and 6 bases had no gene match. The CDR3 runs to 15 residues. The CDR3 coding sequence is TGTGCCAGCAGTTACTCTCGGACAGGGTCCCATGAGCAGTTCTTC. It is translated as CASSYSRTGSHEQFF.

In DNA form, the CDR3 reads TGTGCCAGCAGCCTAGCTCCAGGGCACACTGAAGCTTTCTTT. Amino acids: CASSLAPGHTEAFF. V is TRBV9 and J is TRBJ1-1, with D tentatively TRBD1 (5 bases). V gave up 4 bases and J gave up 3 bases, with 13 bases separating them. CDR3 size: 14 residues. The germline V gene encodes CDR1 SGDLS and CDR2 YYNGEE.

This chain connects TRBV7-8 to TRBJ1-3; possible D gene TRBD1, 5 bases. The CDR3 extends over 13 amino acids. V was clipped by 10 bases and J by 2 bases, with 12 bases between them. Germline assignment: CDR1 SGHVS and CDR2 FQNEAQ. Here the CDR3 reads CATSTDAGNTIYF. The CDR3 bases are TGTGCCACCTCGACAGATGCTGGAAACACCATATATTTT. The full variable domain, in which reference TRBV7-8 and TRBJ1-3 provide the parts outside the CDR3, is GAGVSQSPRYKVAKRGQDVALRCDPISGHVSLFWYQQALGQGPEFLTYFQNEAQLDKSGLPSDRFFAERPEGSVSTLKIQRTQQEDSAVYLCATSTDAGNTIYFGEGSWLTVV.

This rearrangement joins TRBV5-1 to TRBJ1-4; D unclear. This CDR3 is built from 14 residues. Germline V CDR1 and CDR2: SGHRS, YFSETQ. V lost 1 base to trimming and J lost 5 bases, with 9 bases between them. The CDR3 nucleotides read TGCGCCAGCAGCTTGTCCCCCGCGAATGAAAAACTGTTTTTT. It translates to CASSLSPANEKLFF.

The chain carries TRBV28 and TRBJ2-7; 9 bases fit TRBD1. In germline, CDR1 is MDHEN, CDR2 SYDVKM. With V trimmed by 3 bases and J by 2 bases, 5 bases remained unmatched. The length of the CDR3 is 15 residues. The chain's CDR3 is CASSLPTGGPYEQYF. In DNA form, the CDR3 reads TGTGCCAGCAGTTTGCCGACAGGGGGACCCTACGAGCAGTACTTC.

The rearrangement joins TRBV6-2 or TRBV6-3 to TRBJ2-7; tentatively, D is TRBD2 (6 bases). The CDR3 runs 14 residues. Trimming pared 4 bases from V and 2 bases from J, leaving 12 bases between. In germline, CDR1 is MNHEY, CDR2 SVGEGT. CDR3 loop: CASSSQGTPYEQYF. CDR3 sequence (DNA): TGTGCCAGCAGTTCCCAAGGGACTCCCTACGAGCAGTACTTC.

The chain carries TRBV4-2 and TRBJ2-1; D call uncertain. The CDR3 spans 13 residues. Per the germline V gene, CDR1 is LGHNA and CDR2 is YNFKEQ. V was shortened by 2 bases and J by 10 bases, with 12 bases between the two germline ends. The DNA of the CDR3 is TGTGCCAGCAGCCAAACTTTAAATTACGAGCAGTTCTTC. As protein: CASSQTLNYEQFF.

This clone came up a few times. The chain recombines TRBV7-9 with TRBJ2-7, with TRBD1 matching 9 bases. There are 14 residues in the CDR3. The J segment lost 4 bases and the V segment lost 3 bases, leaving 4 bases of the junction unmatched. Germline V gene lookup returns CDR1 SEHNR and CDR2 FQNEAQ (reference sequence). The CDR3 sequence: CASSLGQGGYEQYF. CDR3 DNA: TGTGCCAGCAGCTTGGGACAGGGCGGTTACGAGCAGTACTTC.

The chain employs TRBV12-3 or TRBV12-4 and TRBJ1-2; TRBD1 matches at 7 bases. This CDR3 contains 13 residues. The ends lost 7 bases at V and 10 bases at J; junction bases unmatched: 12. The CDR3 DNA reads as TGTGCCAGCATCTTAGTGGGGACAGCCTACTACACCTTC. Translated, it gives CASILVGTAYYTF.

The table lists this clone with a few counts. The chain employs TRBV27 and TRBJ2-7, with 7 bases identical to TRBD1. Germline values: CDR1 MNHEY, CDR2 SMNVEV (reference sequence). Trimming at V came to 3 bases and at J to 3 bases, leaving 11 bases not matched to a gene. The CDR3 has 16 amino acids. In DNA form, the CDR3 reads TGTGCCAGCAGTTTCATTTGGGACAGTTCATTCTACGAGCAGTACTTC. Protein product: CASSFIWDSSFYEQYF.

V gene TRBV5-1 combines with J gene TRBJ1-1, with 9 bases that match TRBD1. The CDR3 is 16 residues long. V was pared by 2 bases and J by 5 bases, with 10 bases of the junction left unmatched. Germline V CDR1 and CDR2: SGHRS, YFSETQ. The CDR3 coding sequence is TGCGCCAGCAGCTTCGTGTTACAGGGGGCAGAAACTGAAGCTTTCTTT. The encoded protein is CASSFVLQGAETEAFF.

This chain links TRBV2 with TRBJ2-1; the D gene is possibly TRBD1 (6 bases). Germline V gene data show CDR1 as SNHLY and CDR2 as FYNNEI. CDR3 length: 11 residues. Trimming took off 8 bases at V and 7 bases at J, with 9 bases between the two ends. The CDR3 loop is CASHRENEQFF. The CDR3 region has the DNA TGTGCCAGCCACAGGGAGAATGAGCAGTTCTTC.

The sample holds one count of this clone. This chain links TRBV7-2 with TRBJ1-1, with D tentatively TRBD1 (5 bases). Per germline, CDR1 SGHTA and CDR2 FQGNSA. The CDR3 totals 13 residues. Trimming shortened V by 3 bases and J by 6 bases, and 11 bases separated the two germline ends. CDR3 coding DNA: TGTGCCAGCAGCTTGGGTCAGGGTTCTGAAGCTTTCTTT. It specifies CASSLGQGSEAFF.

This CDR3 is CASSLMKGQGYQPQHF. In nucleotides, the CDR3 is TGTGCCAGCAGCTTAATGAAGGGACAGGGGTATCAGCCCCAGCATTTT. The chain couples TRBV5-6 to TRBJ1-5; TRBD1 matches 10 bases. CDR3 length: 16 residues. J was trimmed by 5 bases and V by 2 bases; bases with no gene match: 7. CDR1 SGHDT and CDR2 YYEEEE come from the germline V gene. The complete variable domain, with remaining parts taken from reference TRBV5-6 and TRBJ1-5, reads DAGVTQSPTHLIKTRGQQVTLRCSPKSGHDTVSWYQQALGQGPQFIFQYYEEEERQRGNFPDRFSGHQFPNYSSELNVNALLLGDSALYLCASSLMKGQGYQPQHFGDGTRLSIL.

The chain employs TRBV7-9 and TRBJ1-1; no clear D gene. Trimming stripped 3 bases from V and 1 base from J, with 6 bases between. Per the germline V gene, CDR1 is SEHNR and CDR2 is FQNEAQ (reference sequence). CDR3 length: 13 amino acids. The CDR3 sequence: CASSFTANTEAFF. The CDR3 bases are TGTGCCAGCAGCTTCACAGCGAACACTGAAGCTTTCTTT.

This clone was seen just once. The chain employs TRBV18 and TRBJ1-1, with D possibly matching TRBD1 (6 bases). CDR1 is KGHSH and CDR2 is LQKENI in the germline V gene. This CDR3 comprises 13 residues. V was shortened by 6 bases and J by 5 bases, with 13 bases between the two germline ends. The CDR3: CASSPKQGTEAFF. The CDR3 region has the DNA TGTGCCAGCTCGCCTAAACAGGGAACTGAAGCTTTCTTT.

This sequence joins TRBV2 and TRBJ1-5, with a tentative D call TRBD1 (6 bases). Trimming took off 3 bases at V and 0 bases at J, with 12 bases between the two ends. CDR1 SNHLY and CDR2 FYNNEI come from the germline V gene. The length of the CDR3 is 16 residues. This CDR3 is CASSEGGRISNQPQHF. As DNA, the CDR3 is TGTGCCAGCAGTGAGGGGGGGCGGATTAGCAATCAGCCCCAGCATTTT. The variable domain in full, completed from reference TRBV2 and TRBJ1-5, reads EPEVTQTPSHQVTQMGQEVILRCVPISNHLYFYWYRQILGQKVEFLVSFYNNEISEKSEIFDDQFSVERPDGSNFTLKIRSTKLEDSAMYFCASSEGGRISNQPQHFGDGTRLSIL.